Below, 27 T cell receptor beta chains from the same sample are listed, as sequenced in a study of cytomegalovirus exposure and HLA in healthy donors. PCR amplification relied on 60 Vbeta primers (plus 13 Jbeta primers). This table comes from immunoSEQ multiplex PCR, and its TCRdb copy is limited to in-frame clones, with some not included. The table records about 200,000 clones, around 80% of them present only once. Source material: PBMCs. The receptors were sampled from a man in his fifties or sixties in good health and CMV-seronegative.

This rearrangement joins TRBV15 to TRBJ2-5; D is ambiguous. The CDR3 length is 11 residues. V lost 2 bases, J lost 4 bases, and 2 bases lay in between. Germline assignment: CDR1 LNHNV and CDR2 YYDKDF (reference sequence). As DNA, the CDR3 is TGTGCCACCAGCAGACGAGAGACCCAGTACTTC. Protein sequence: CATSRRETQYF.

In DNA, the CDR3 is TGTGCTAGTGGGACAGGGAGCTCCTACGAGCAGTACTTC. Amino acids: CASGTGSSYEQYF. The rearrangement links TRBV12-5 to TRBJ2-7; the match to TRBD1 covers 7 bases. This CDR3 has 13 residues. V was clipped by 6 bases and J by 0 bases; unmatched bases: 2. CDR1 is LGHNT and CDR2 is FRNRAP in the germline V gene.

Only one count was recorded for this clone. The J gene is TRBJ2-7, the V gene TRBV27; TRBD1 matches 7 bases. Germline assignment: CDR1 MNHEY and CDR2 SMNVEV (reference sequence). CDR3 length equals 14 residues. J was trimmed by 7 bases and V by 2 bases; bases with no gene match: 8. The CDR3 DNA reads TGTGCCAGCAGTTTAGGACAGGATTGGGGGGAGCAGTACTTC. Residues: CASSLGQDWGEQYF.

The chain uses TRBV5-1 and TRBJ2-6, with TRBD1 as a possible D gene (5 bases). With 0 bases removed from V and 1 base from J, the gap between germline ends came to 5 bases. The CDR3 spans 15 residues. Germline CDR1 is SGHRS and CDR2 is YFSETQ. The CDR3 DNA sequence: TGCGCCAGCAGCTTGGAGGGGTCTGGGGCCAACGTCCTGACTTTC. Translation: CASSLEGSGANVLTF.

The rearrangement uses TRBV15 and TRBJ1-4; D call uncertain. V was pared by 4 bases and J by 0 bases, with 9 bases between. The CDR3 loop spans 15 amino acids. Germline V lookup: CDR1 LNHNV, CDR2 YYDKDF (reference sequence). CDR3 sequence (DNA): TGTGCCACCAGCACGAGACAAGCAACTAATGAAAAACTGTTTTTT. Amino acid sequence: CATSTRQATNEKLFF.

This chain's CDR3 is CASSARDRFTGELFF. DNA of the CDR3: TGCGCCAGCAGCGCCCGGGACAGATTCACCGGGGAGCTGTTTTTT. The J gene is TRBJ2-2, the V gene TRBV5-1, with 7 bases identical to TRBD1. With V trimmed by 4 bases and J by 4 bases, 7 bases remained unmatched. There are 15 residues in the CDR3. Germline-derived CDR1 and CDR2 are SGHRS and YFSETQ.

The chain couples TRBV28 to TRBJ2-5; D not certain. Germline V gene sequence: CDR1 MDHEN, CDR2 SYDVKM. V lost 6 bases to trimming and J lost 2 bases, with 4 bases between them. The CDR3 is 11 amino acids. CDR3 amino acids: CASSVQETQYF. The CDR3 nucleotides read TGTGCCAGCAGCGTACAAGAGACCCAGTACTTC.

This clone was seen a few times. CDR3 nucleotide sequence: TGCGCCAGCAGCTTGACACTGGCGGGAGCACCAGCCTACGAGCAGTACTTC. It yields the protein CASSLTLAGAPAYEQYF. The chain employs TRBV5-1 and TRBJ2-7; 7 bases fit TRBD2. This CDR3 contains 17 residues. CDR1 is SGHRS and CDR2 is YFSETQ in the germline V gene. After removal of 1 base from V and 2 bases from J, the junction contained 12 bases not matched to a gene.

This clone was found once. This sequence joins TRBV4-1 and TRBJ1-5; D ambiguous. The CDR3 totals 18 residues. Germline values: CDR1 MGHRA, CDR2 YSYEKL. With 1 base removed from V and 1 base from J, the gap between germline ends came to 17 bases. CDR3 residues: CASSQVATAKLSNQPQHF. The CDR3 DNA sequence: TGCGCCAGCAGCCAAGTTGCGACTGCCAAGTTGAGCAATCAGCCCCAGCATTTT.

This chain joins TRBV6-5 and TRBJ1-6, with D tentatively TRBD1 (5 bases). The CDR3 runs 14 residues. The V gene lost 2 bases and the J gene lost 6 bases, with 8 bases spanning the gap. Germline-derived CDR1 and CDR2 are MNHEY and SVGAGI. As DNA, the CDR3 is TGTGCCAGCAGTTACGACAGCCCTAATTCACCCCTCCACTTT. Translating it yields CASSYDSPNSPLHF.

V gene TRBV10-2 combines with J gene TRBJ1-2, with D uncertain. The CDR3 has 15 amino acids. V gave up 0 bases and J gave up 5 bases, with 13 bases separating them. Per the germline V gene, CDR1 is WSHSY and CDR2 is SAAADI. DNA of the CDR3: TGCGCCAGCAGTGAGTCGGTGGAGAGGAGGTATGGCTACACCTTC. Its protein product is CASSESVERRYGYTF.

The CDR3 is CASSPRGLAGPNTGELFF. DNA of the CDR3: TGTGCCAGCAGCCCCCGGGGACTAGCGGGACCGAACACCGGGGAGCTGTTTTTT. The V call is TRBV4-2, the J call TRBJ2-2, with 13 nucleotides matching TRBD2. The V gene's germline CDR1 is LGHNA and CDR2 YNFKEQ. This CDR3 is 18 amino acids long. V was pared by 4 bases and J by 0 bases, with 5 bases of the junction left unmatched.

The chain couples TRBV9 to TRBJ2-1, with D hard to call. The germline V gene encodes CDR1 SGDLS and CDR2 YYNGEE. The CDR3 has 13 residues. V was pared by 0 bases and J by 10 bases, with 11 bases between. In nucleotides, the CDR3 is TGTGCCAGCAGCGTAGCTACGGTAGCCGAGCAGTTCTTC. Its protein is CASSVATVAEQFF.

This clone occurred a few times. This sequence joins TRBV6-5 and TRBJ1-6; D is unclear. In germline, CDR1 is MNHEY, CDR2 SVGAGI. The CDR3 length is 11 residues. The chain's CDR3 is CAVGVNSPLHF. The DNA of the CDR3 is TGTGCTGTGGGAGTGAATTCACCCCTCCACTTT.

The chain carries TRBV5-1 and TRBJ1-2; TRBD1 matches at 8 bases. V trimming: 3 bases; J trimming: 2 bases; junction bases outside the gene matches: 6. The germline CDR1 and CDR2 sequences are SGHRS and YFSETQ. The CDR3 consists of 15 residues. For the CDR3, the DNA is TGCGCCAGCAGCTCGGCACAGGGGGGGAACTATGGCTACACCTTC. Encoded protein: CASSSAQGGNYGYTF.

The sample holds one count of this clone. The genes are TRBV28 and TRBJ2-1, with D perhaps TRBD2 (5 bases). In germline, CDR1 is MDHEN, CDR2 SYDVKM. This CDR3 region has 14 residues. Trimming stripped 2 bases from V and 8 bases from J, with 13 bases between. Here the CDR3 DNA reads TGTGCCAGCAGTTTAGCGGGCCCTGGGGATGAGCAGTTCTTC. Its protein product is CASSLAGPGDEQFF.

The genes are TRBV11-1 and TRBJ2-7; 7 positions agree with TRBD1. V gave up 4 bases and J gave up 2 bases; unmatched junction bases: 8. The CDR3 runs 15 residues. Germline V CDR1 and CDR2: SGHAT, FQDESV (reference sequence). CDR3 nucleotide sequence: TGTGCCAGCAGCTCGGCCCGGCAGGGGGCCTACGAGCAGTACTTC. Residues: CASSSARQGAYEQYF. The full variable domain, its missing parts supplied by reference TRBV11-1 and TRBJ2-7, is EAEVAQSPRYKITEKSQAVAFWCDPISGHATLYWYRQILGQGPELLVQFQDESVVDDSQLPKDRFSAERLKGVDSTLKIQPAELGDSAMYLCASSSARQGAYEQYFGPGTRLTVT.

Turning to this clone: This sample includes further DNA sequences coding for the same CDR3. The rearrangement joins TRBV28 to TRBJ2-7; no firm D call. V lost 6 bases and J lost 3, with 3 bases in between. The CDR3 has 10 residues. From germline, CDR1 is MDHEN and CDR2 SYDVKM. The CDR3 region is CASSRYEQYF. For the CDR3, the DNA is TGTGCCAGCAGCCGCTACGAGCAGTACTTC.

This sequence joins TRBV2 and TRBJ1-5, with 9 bases that match TRBD1. The trim removed 6 bases at V and 3 bases at J, leaving 6 bases unmatched. The CDR3 length is 15 residues. CDR1 is SNHLY and CDR2 is FYNNEI in the germline V gene. The CDR3 is CASSRTGENNQPQHF. CDR3 coding DNA: TGTGCCAGCAGCAGGACAGGGGAGAACAATCAGCCCCAGCATTTT.

The genes are TRBV18 and TRBJ1-1; TRBD1 matches at 9 bases. Germline values: CDR1 KGHSH, CDR2 LQKENI. This CDR3 region has 13 residues. With 8 bases clipped from V and 1 base from J, the junction kept 2 bases outside the gene matches. CDR3 bases: TGTGCCAGCCGGGACAGGGCGAACACTGAAGCTTTCTTT. This sequence encodes CASRDRANTEAFF. Full variable domain (remainder filled in from reference TRBV18 and TRBJ1-1): NAGVMQNPRHLVRRRGQEARLRCSPMKGHSHVYWYRQLPEEGLKFMVYLQKENIIDESGMPKERFSAEFPKEGPSILRIQQVVRGDSAAYFCASRDRANTEAFFGQGTRLTVV.

The sample holds one count of this clone. The chain joins TRBV27 to TRBJ2-7, with 8 bases lining up with TRBD2. Germline lookup yields CDR1 MNHEY and CDR2 SMNVEV (reference sequence). The CDR3 has 13 amino acids. V shed 4 bases, J shed 3 bases, and the junction held 2 bases outside the gene matches. The CDR3 sequence is CASSSGLDYEQYF. DNA for the CDR3: TGTGCCAGCAGTTCGGGACTAGACTACGAGCAGTACTTC.

A single count supports this clone. The V gene is TRBV7-9, the J gene TRBJ2-7; TRBD2 matches at 12 bases. Per germline, CDR1 SEHNR and CDR2 FQNEAQ (reference sequence). V gave up 1 base and J gave up 5 bases; unmatched junction bases: 3. The CDR3 has 15 residues. CDR3 loop: CASSLGLAGADEQYF. The CDR3, as DNA: TGTGCCAGCAGCTTAGGACTAGCGGGAGCCGACGAGCAGTACTTC. The complete variable domain, with remaining parts taken from reference TRBV7-9 and TRBJ2-7, reads DTGVSQNPRHKITKRGQNVTFRCDPISEHNRLYWYRQTLGQGPEFLTYFQNEAQLEKSRLLSDRFSAERPKGSFSTLEIQRTEQGDSAMYLCASSLGLAGADEQYFGPGTRLTVT.

DNA for the CDR3: TGCGCCAGCAGCTTGCGGTCGGTACCCTCCTACGAGCAGTACTTC. It specifies CASSLRSVPSYEQYF. This chain uses TRBV5-1 with TRBJ2-7; D is unresolved. CDR3 length equals 15 residues. In germline, CDR1 is SGHRS, CDR2 YFSETQ. Trimming left V 1 base short and J 0 bases short, with 11 bases between. Filled out from reference TRBV5-1 and TRBJ2-7, the complete variable domain reads KAGVTQTPRYLIKTRGQQVTLSCSPISGHRSVSWYQQTPGQGLQFLFEYFSETQRNKGNFPGRFSGRQFSNSRSEMNVSTLELGDSALYLCASSLRSVPSYEQYFGPGTRLTVT.

The gene calls are TRBV28 and TRBJ2-1; D is possibly TRBD2 (6 bases). The CDR3 spans 15 residues. Between the trimmed V and J ends, which lost 6 bases and 10 bases, there was a span of 22 bases. Germline loops: CDR1 MDHEN, CDR2 SYDVKM. The CDR3 loop reads CASRSGGTGEEEQFF. The DNA for the CDR3 is TGTGCCAGCAGAAGCGGAGGCACGGGGGAGGAGGAGCAGTTCTTC.

CDR3 sequence reads: CASSRGQGGYEQYF. The CDR3, as DNA: TGTGCCAGTAGTAGGGGACAGGGGGGCTACGAGCAGTACTTC. This rearrangement joins TRBV19 to TRBJ2-7; 11 bases fit TRBD1. CDR1 and CDR2 from the germline V gene are LNHDA and SQIVND (reference sequence). The CDR3 loop spans 14 amino acids. J was trimmed by 3 bases and V by 4 bases; bases with no gene match: 2.

There are a few counts of this clone. The chain is built from TRBV28 and TRBJ1-1; 8 positions match TRBD1. The CDR3 consists of 15 residues. V was clipped by 3 bases and J by 7 bases; unmatched bases: 10. CDR1 is MDHEN and CDR2 is SYDVKM in the germline V gene. CDR3 protein: CASSLSYTGGIEAFF. Here the CDR3 DNA reads TGTGCCAGCAGTTTGTCCTATACAGGGGGTATTGAAGCTTTCTTT.

The chain is built from TRBV18 and TRBJ2-7; 7 nucleotides align to TRBD1. From germline, CDR1 is KGHSH and CDR2 LQKENI. V dropped 3 bases and J dropped 3; count of bases not matched to a gene: 2. The CDR3 contains 13 residues. The CDR3 sequence is CASSPGQNYEQYF. CDR3 nucleotides: TGTGCCAGCTCACCGGGACAGAACTACGAGCAGTACTTC.